This TCR beta chain was sequenced in a study of blood T cell repertoires in COVID-19. Assay: immunoSEQ multiplex PCR; the TCRdb copy retains only in-frame clones and omits some. The data contain about 120,000 clones, approximately 90% of them singletons. V lost 7 bases and J 1 base, leaving 14 bases between the germline ends. This CDR3 contains 14 residues. Germline V lookup: CDR1 SGHAT, CDR2 FQNNGV. This chain connects TRBV11-2 to TRBJ2-7, with a tentative D call TRBD2 (6 bases). The receptor was derived from an elderly woman with acute or convalescent COVID-19. The source material was peripheral blood. The CDR3 here is CASNPPGRSYEQYF. In DNA form, the CDR3 reads TGTGCCAGCAACCCCCCCGGGAGATCCTACGAGCAGTACTTC.